The 31 T cell receptor beta chains in this list originate from one sample, sequenced in a study of T-cell reconstitution after alpha-beta-depleted transplantation in children. Construction of the TCRbeta library involved unique molecular identifiers. A single record per CDR3 protein comes from TCRdb applying MiXCR to the PCR reads. The sample includes approximately 500,000 distinct CDR3 sequences, under 12% of them seen just once. Here the sequenced sample was PBMCs, taken before TCRalphabeta/CD19-depleted stem cell transplant. Receptors originate from a child aged 2 to 10 with inherited bone marrow failure, due to receive a stem cell transplant.

V gene TRBV5-1 combines with J gene TRBJ2-7; D is unclear. The CDR3 sequence is 18 residues long. From germline, CDR1 is SGHRS and CDR2 YFSETQ. V was cut by 2 bases and J by 1 base, with 22 bases left in between. The CDR3 loop is CASSLKAGLTLSSYEQYF. The CDR3, as DNA: TGCGCCAGCAGCTTAAAGGCAGGCCTAACCCTCTCGTCCTACGAGCAGTACTTC.

This clonotype was recorded many times. The chain uses TRBV15 and TRBJ2-7, with TRBD2 matching over 9 bases. Losses at the gene ends were 0 bases for V and 0 bases for J; bases not matched to a gene: 3. This CDR3 contains 16 residues. Germline V lookup: CDR1 LNHNV, CDR2 YYDKDF (reference sequence). CDR3 protein: CATSRDIAGVSYEQYF. The CDR3 DNA reads as TGTGCCACCAGCAGAGATATAGCGGGAGTCTCCTACGAGCAGTACTTC.

The chain uses TRBV4-3 and TRBJ2-1; D is uncertain. Trimming left V 2 bases short and J 1 base short, with 12 bases between. This CDR3 spans 16 amino acids. Per the germline V gene, CDR1 is LGHNA and CDR2 is YSLEER. CDR3 in amino acids: CASSQPFSGSYNEQFF. The CDR3 bases are TGCGCCAGCAGCCAACCGTTCTCCGGATCCTACAATGAGCAGTTCTTC.

This clonotype occurred many times. The chain uses TRBV27 and TRBJ2-3; TRBD2 might be the D (7 bases). Germline V gives CDR1 MNHEY, CDR2 SMNVEV (reference sequence). V dropped 2 bases and J dropped 1 base, with 13 bases sitting between them. This CDR3 has 16 residues. The CDR3 here is CASSLAGARGTDTQYF. In DNA, the CDR3 is TGTGCCAGCAGTTTAGCGGGGGCGCGTGGCACAGATACGCAGTATTTT.

The chain is built from TRBV3-1 and TRBJ2-1; no reliable D call. The CDR3 is made up of 17 amino acids. With 0 bases removed from V and 0 bases from J, the gap between germline ends came to 12 bases. Germline V gives CDR1 LGHDT, CDR2 YNNKEL (reference sequence). This CDR3 reads CASSQDPLSSSYNEQFF. The CDR3, as DNA: TGTGCCAGCAGCCAAGATCCCCTATCCAGCTCCTACAATGAGCAGTTCTTC.

This clonotype was detected many times. The genes are TRBV27 and TRBJ2-7; 9 nucleotides line up with TRBD1. Germline V CDR1 and CDR2: MNHEY, SMNVEV (reference sequence). V trimming: 6 bases; J trimming: 5 bases; junction bases outside the gene matches: 8. The CDR3 consists of 14 residues. The CDR3 DNA reads as TGTGCCAGCAGGCACACAGGGGGCTTGAACGAGCAGTACTTC. It yields the protein CASRHTGGLNEQYF.

There are a few counts of this clonotype. The genes are TRBV30 and TRBJ2-1, with D uncertain. Germline V gives CDR1 GTSNPN, CDR2 SVGIG (reference sequence). Trimming left V 0 bases short and J 6 bases short, with 9 bases between. The CDR3 contains 13 residues. The CDR3 sequence is CAWSVNLINEQFF. The CDR3 nucleotides read TGTGCCTGGAGTGTAAATCTTATCAATGAGCAGTTCTTC.

This clonotype was picked up a small number of times. V is TRBV28 and J is TRBJ1-2; TRBD1 might be the D (5 bases). The V end was cut by 5 bases, the J end by 6 bases, with 16 bases between. Germline CDR1 MDHEN, CDR2 SYDVKM. The CDR3 extends over 14 amino acids. The CDR3: CASSPPFGGDGYTF. CDR3 DNA sequence: TGTGCCAGCAGTCCCCCTTTTGGGGGGGATGGCTACACCTTC.

The gene calls are TRBV2 and TRBJ1-4; D gene uncertain. Trimming pared 4 bases from V and 11 bases from J, leaving 5 bases between. CDR3 size: 10 residues. The germline CDR1 and CDR2 sequences are SNHLY and FYNNEI. The CDR3 is CASSGDKLFF. For the CDR3, the DNA is TGTGCCAGCAGTGGAGACAAACTGTTTTTT.

The sample holds a few counts of this clonotype. V and J are TRBV7-2 and TRBJ2-1; a possible D gene is TRBD2 (6 bases). CDR1 and CDR2 from the germline V gene are SGHTA and FQGNSA. V lost 2 bases, J lost 7 bases, and 15 bases lay in between. This CDR3 region has 15 residues. DNA of the CDR3: TGTGCCAGCAGCTTACCGGGACTCAGCGGAAATGAGCAGTTCTTC. As protein: CASSLPGLSGNEQFF.

This clonotype was observed at least ten times. The J gene is TRBJ2-3, the V gene TRBV30, with unresolved D. Germline assignment: CDR1 GTSNPN and CDR2 SVGIG (reference sequence). This CDR3 has 14 amino acids. Trimming stripped 0 bases from V and 1 base from J, with 8 bases between. The CDR3 sequence is CAWSVGLGTDTQYF. As DNA, the CDR3 is TGTGCCTGGAGTGTAGGCCTCGGCACAGATACGCAGTATTTT.

In this sample, this clonotype turned up many times. This chain links TRBV27 with TRBJ2-7, with 11 nucleotides matching TRBD2. Germline CDR1 is MNHEY and CDR2 is SMNVEV (reference sequence). V gave up 2 bases and J gave up 4 bases; unmatched junction bases: 10. The CDR3 consists of 17 residues. The CDR3 is CASSLGTSGSWLYEQYF. The CDR3 coding sequence is TGTGCCAGCAGTTTAGGAACTAGCGGGAGTTGGCTATACGAGCAGTACTTC.

The CDR3 region is CASSQDGGSSHNEQFF. The CDR3 DNA is TGTGCCAGCAGCCAAGACGGCGGGAGTTCCCACAATGAGCAGTTCTTC. The V gene is TRBV4-2, the J gene TRBJ2-1; TRBD2 matches at 7 bases. With 0 bases clipped from V and 5 bases from J, the junction kept 7 bases outside the gene matches. The CDR3 sequence is 16 residues long. Looked up from germline, CDR1 is LGHNA and CDR2 is YNFKEQ.

In its sample, this clonotype was seen many times. The chain is built from TRBV6-2 or TRBV6-3 and TRBJ2-2; the D gene is possibly TRBD1 (6 bases). V lost 2 bases and J 7 bases, leaving 14 bases between the germline ends. CDR1 is MNHEY and CDR2 is SVGEGT in the germline V gene. The CDR3 runs to 15 residues. The CDR3 protein is CASSYAPGASGELFF. The CDR3 DNA reads TGTGCCAGCAGTTACGCTCCAGGGGCGAGCGGGGAGCTGTTTTTT.

Worth noting for this clonotype: This may stem from a read error, because a much larger clone lies one nucleotide away. The chain joins TRBV20-1 to TRBJ2-2; 11 nucleotides match TRBD1. The CDR3 length is 15 residues. Looked up from germline, CDR1 is DFQATT and CDR2 is SNEGSKA (reference sequence). Trimming removed 3 bases from V and 6 bases from J; junction bases left unmatched: 6. In nucleotides, the CDR3 is TGCAGTGCTAGCGAGGACAGGGGGCCTGCCGGGGAGCTGTTTTTT. Protein: CSASEDRGPAGELFF.

This clonotype came up many times. The chain employs TRBV20-1 and TRBJ1-1; tentative D call: TRBD1 (6 bases). The germline V gene has CDR1 DFQATT and CDR2 SNEGSKA (reference sequence). The CDR3 loop spans 14 amino acids. V was cut by 1 base and J by 6 bases, with 15 bases left in between. DNA of the CDR3: TGCAGTGCTAGAGCGGAGTGGGGGGCCCCTGAAGCTTTCTTT. It is translated as CSARAEWGAPEAFF.

This clonotype was observed many times. The rearrangement uses TRBV12-3 or TRBV12-4 and TRBJ1-5; TRBD1 matches 10 bases. The CDR3 is 16 amino acids. The V gene end was trimmed by 4 bases and the J gene end by 3 bases; junction bases not matched to a gene: 6. The CDR3 nucleotides read TGTGCCAGCAGTTATCCGGGACAGGGGAACAATCAGCCCCAGCATTTT. Translation: CASSYPGQGNNQPQHF.

This clonotype was observed a few times. The chain joins TRBV4-1 to TRBJ2-1; 14 nucleotides match TRBD2. The germline CDR1 and CDR2 sequences are MGHRA and YSYEKL. The V and J ends lost 3 bases and 7 bases, in that order; junction bases with no gene match: 2. CDR3 length equals 15 residues. The CDR3 loop is CASSHGTSGRNEQFF. The CDR3 DNA reads as TGCGCCAGCAGCCACGGGACTAGCGGGAGAAATGAGCAGTTCTTC.

This clonotype was observed a few times. The chain carries TRBV27 and TRBJ2-1; 12 nucleotides line up with TRBD2. V gave up 5 bases and J gave up 7 bases; unmatched junction bases: 9. Germline V lookup: CDR1 MNHEY, CDR2 SMNVEV (reference sequence). The CDR3 spans 16 residues. The CDR3 DNA reads TGTGCCAGCAGTCCCCTTCTAGCGGGAGGGCCAAATGAGCAGTTCTTC. Translation: CASSPLLAGGPNEQFF.

This clonotype was picked up many times. The chain carries TRBV2 and TRBJ2-1; no definite D call. The CDR3 contains 14 residues. V lost 6 bases and J lost 0, with 9 bases in between. In germline, CDR1 is SNHLY, CDR2 FYNNEI. In DNA form, the CDR3 reads TGTGCCAGCAGCCTTAGCCCCTCCTACAATGAGCAGTTCTTC. Residues: CASSLSPSYNEQFF.

This clonotype was counted many times. For the CDR3, the DNA is TGCGCCAGCAGCCAAGATCGCGAGGGAGCTGGCGGGGAGCTGTTTTTT. Its protein is CASSQDREGAGGELFF. The chain uses TRBV4-3 and TRBJ2-2; perhaps TRBD2 as D (5 bases). V lost 0 bases and J lost 7, with 15 bases in between. The CDR3 has 16 residues. Germline loops: CDR1 LGHNA, CDR2 YSLEER.

This clonotype was seen at least ten times. The chain is built from TRBV20-1 and TRBJ2-7, with D possibly being TRBD2 (6 bases). CDR1 DFQATT and CDR2 SNEGSKA come from the germline V gene (reference sequence). V lost 8 bases and J lost 1, with 12 bases in between. The CDR3 is 12 amino acids. The CDR3 sequence: CSSEGESYEQYF. The CDR3 coding sequence is TGCAGTTCGGAGGGCGAATCCTACGAGCAGTACTTC.

Comments on this clonotype: A much larger clone sits a single nucleotide away, making a read error possible. This chain links TRBV5-1 with TRBJ2-1; D is ambiguous. The CDR3 totals 13 residues. The germline CDR1 and CDR2 sequences are SGHRS and YFSETQ. V lost 7 bases to trimming and J lost 5 bases, with 13 bases between them. The CDR3 DNA reads as TGCGCCAGCGCCTACAGCGCGAACAATGAGCAGTTCTTC. This gives the protein CASAYSANNEQFF.

This clonotype was picked up many times. The rearrangement uses TRBV29-1 and TRBJ2-1; D gene uncertain. This CDR3 is 13 amino acids long. V lost 3 bases to trimming and J lost 4 bases, with 10 bases between them. The germline gives CDR1 SQVTM, CDR2 ANQGSEA. Written as DNA, the CDR3 is TGCAGCGTTGAGAGGTCGAAATACAATGAGCAGTTCTTC. Translation: CSVERSKYNEQFF.

This clonotype was counted many times. The V gene is TRBV27, the J gene TRBJ2-3, with a tentative D call TRBD1 (5 bases). Trimming removed 10 bases at V and 0 bases at J, with 17 bases between. Germline CDR1 is MNHEY and CDR2 is SMNVEV (reference sequence). The CDR3 is 15 amino acids. Here the CDR3 reads CANITQAGSTDTQYF. The CDR3 region has the DNA TGTGCCAACATAACACAGGCCGGCAGCACAGATACGCAGTATTTT.

This chain links TRBV4-1 with TRBJ2-7; D could derive from TRBD1 or TRBD2 (5 bases each). Between the trimmed V and J ends, which lost 1 base and 6 bases, there was a span of 16 bases. The CDR3 covers 15 residues. Germline assignment: CDR1 MGHRA and CDR2 YSYEKL. This CDR3 reads CASSQVHPGTGEQYF. The CDR3 coding sequence is TGCGCCAGCAGCCAAGTTCACCCAGGGACGGGCGAGCAGTACTTC.

This clonotype was detected many times. The genes are TRBV28 and TRBJ2-3; D might be TRBD2 (7 bases). Germline-derived CDR1 and CDR2 are MDHEN and SYDVKM. CDR3 length: 18 residues. Trimming took 3 bases from V and 4 from J, leaving 23 bases between them. The CDR3 loop reads CASSLLGGGPARSDTQYF. In nucleotides, the CDR3 is TGTGCCAGCAGTTTGTTGGGAGGGGGTCCGGCACGCTCAGATACGCAGTATTTT.

This clonotype has at least ten counts. The V and J genes are TRBV5-4 and TRBJ2-1; a weak D match, TRBD2 (5 bases). The length of the CDR3 is 13 residues. V dropped 4 bases and J dropped 7 bases, with 12 bases sitting between them. In germline, CDR1 is SGHNT, CDR2 YYREEE (reference sequence). CDR3 DNA sequence: TGTGCCAGCAGCACGACGCTAGCTAATGAGCAGTTCTTC. Encoded protein: CASSTTLANEQFF.

The rearrangement uses TRBV12-3 or TRBV12-4 and TRBJ1-1, with 11 bases fitting TRBD1. V was pared by 3 bases and J by 6 bases, with 12 bases of the junction left unmatched. The CDR3 has 17 residues. The CDR3, as DNA: TGTGCCAGCAGTTTGGGGGGAGGACAGGGGGCGCGCCCTGAAGCTTTCTTT. Its protein product is CASSLGGGQGARPEAFF.

This clonotype appeared a few times. The chain employs TRBV19 and TRBJ1-2; 8 bases are shared with TRBD1. With V trimmed by 7 bases and J by 5 bases, 15 bases remained unmatched. The CDR3 is 16 residues long. Germline CDR1 reads LNHDA; CDR2 reads SQIVND (reference sequence). The CDR3 nucleotides are TGTGCCAGTAAAAGGACAGGGTTCCTCAAAGGATATGGCTACACCTTC. Translation gives CASKRTGFLKGYGYTF.

The table lists this clonotype with many counts. This chain links TRBV7-9 with TRBJ2-5; TRBD2 matches 14 bases. The germline CDR1 and CDR2 sequences are SEHNR and FQNEAQ (reference sequence). The CDR3 has 18 residues. After removal of 0 bases from V and 1 base from J, the junction contained 4 bases not matched to a gene. CDR3 amino acids: CASSLARTSGRFQETQYF. In DNA, the CDR3 is TGTGCCAGCAGCTTAGCCAGGACTAGCGGGAGGTTCCAAGAGACCCAGTACTTC.